The 17 T cell receptor beta chains presented below share a single source sample, sequenced in a study of brain T cells in children with intractable seizures. Profiling relied on immunoSEQ multiplex PCR, and the TCRdb table lists in-frame clones only, not all of them. The table includes roughly 69,000 clones, around 95% detected once. This sample comprised peripheral blood, obtained at surgery. Receptors were obtained from a boy under two years old with focal cortical dysplasia and intractable seizures.

The V gene is TRBV5-6, the J gene TRBJ1-3; D gene uncertain. This CDR3 has 16 amino acids. The germline V and J ends were trimmed by 4 bases and 2 bases, with 16 bases remaining between them. Germline V lookup: CDR1 SGHDT, CDR2 YYEEEE. CDR3 sequence (DNA): TGTGCCAGCAGCCAAGACCCGGAACCCGCTGGAAACACCATATATTTT. This translates into CASSQDPEPAGNTIYF. Filled out from reference TRBV5-6 and TRBJ1-3, the complete variable domain reads DAGVTQSPTHLIKTRGQQVTLRCSPKSGHDTVSWYQQALGQGPQFIFQYYEEEERQRGNFPDRFSGHQFPNYSSELNVNALLLGDSALYLCASSQDPEPAGNTIYFGEGSWLTVV.

The chain carries TRBV2 and TRBJ2-7; D unresolved. V dropped 7 bases and J dropped 3 bases, with 13 bases sitting between them. The CDR3 extends over 13 amino acids. CDR1 and CDR2 from the germline V gene are SNHLY and FYNNEI. CDR3: CASKNPHYYEQYF. The CDR3 bases are TGTGCCAGCAAGAACCCTCACTACTACGAGCAGTACTTC.

The chain employs TRBV9 and TRBJ2-7, with TRBD1 matching 8 bases. This CDR3 has 13 residues. CDR1 is SGDLS and CDR2 is YYNGEE in the germline V gene. With 4 bases clipped from V and 8 bases from J, the junction kept 8 bases outside the gene matches. CDR3 loop: CASSTRQGIKQYF. CDR3 DNA: TGTGCCAGCAGCACCCGACAGGGGATAAAGCAGTACTTC.

V usage is TRBV2 and J usage is TRBJ1-5; no clear D gene. Trimming pared 6 bases from V and 3 bases from J, leaving 15 bases between. Germline lookup yields CDR1 SNHLY and CDR2 FYNNEI. The CDR3 runs 15 residues. CDR3 residues: CASSTNGVPNQPQHF. The CDR3 nucleotides are TGTGCCAGCAGCACTAACGGGGTTCCCAATCAGCCCCAGCATTTT.

The rearrangement joins TRBV5-1 to TRBJ2-1; D possibly corresponds to TRBD2 (6 bases). Germline V gene data show CDR1 as SGHRS and CDR2 as YFSETQ. V was pared by 1 base and J by 9 bases, with 17 bases between. This CDR3 has 15 residues. CDR3 sequence: CASSLRAGSGSEQFF. The CDR3, as DNA: TGCGCCAGCAGCTTGCGGGCGGGATCGGGCTCTGAGCAGTTCTTC.

The chain is built from TRBV21-1 and TRBJ2-4; the D segment call TRBD1 is taken from the table without a DNA check. TRBV21-1 is a pseudogene segment. The CDR3 loop spans 17 amino acids. The CDR3 here is CASRDPRQALAKNIQYF. CDR3 coding DNA: TGTGCCAGCAGGGATCCGCGACAGGCACTAGCCAAAAACATTCAGTACTTC.

The chain uses TRBV21-1 and TRBJ1-1. TRBV21-1 is assigned pseudogene status. The CDR3 runs to 15 residues. CDR3: CASSNQGGVGTEAFF. For the CDR3, the DNA is TGTGCCAGCAGCAACCAGGGGGGGGTCGGCACTGAAGCTTTCTTT.

This chain uses TRBV7-2 with TRBJ2-7; 12 nucleotides agree with TRBD1. CDR3 size: 18 residues. CDR1 is SGHTA, CDR2 FQGNSA, per germline. The V segment lost 5 bases and the J segment 0 bases; nucleotides outside the gene matches: 11. The CDR3 here is CASSIRDRGRGSSYEQYF. CDR3 DNA sequence: TGTGCCAGCAGCATAAGGGACAGGGGGCGCGGGAGCTCCTACGAGCAGTACTTC.

The chain uses TRBV9 and TRBJ2-2, with 7 bases identical to TRBD1. Germline-derived CDR1 and CDR2 are SGDLS and YYNGEE. V was clipped by 4 bases and J by 1 base; unmatched bases: 10. The length of the CDR3 is 17 residues. The CDR3 reads CASSSRRTGVNTGELFF. The CDR3 nucleotides read TGTGCCAGCAGCTCCCGTCGGACAGGTGTGAACACCGGGGAGCTGTTTTTT.

The chain recombines TRBV29-1 with TRBJ2-1; D is undetermined. This CDR3 contains 14 residues. Germline values: CDR1 SQVTM, CDR2 ANQGSEA. The germline V and J ends were trimmed by 1 base and 9 bases, with 16 bases remaining between them. The CDR3 loop is CSVEAPEDILEQFF. The DNA for the CDR3 is TGCAGCGTTGAAGCTCCCGAAGACATCCTTGAGCAGTTCTTC.

The rearrangement joins TRBV7-2 to TRBJ2-7; 12 bases map to TRBD2. Trimming took 5 bases from V and 0 from J; bases not matched to a gene: 2. The CDR3 has 15 residues. Germline loops: CDR1 SGHTA, CDR2 FQGNSA. CDR3 sequence: CASSRTSGVSYEQYF. The CDR3 DNA sequence: TGTGCCAGCAGCCGGACTAGCGGGGTCTCCTACGAGCAGTACTTC.

The chain links TRBV12-3 or TRBV12-4 to TRBJ2-7; a possible D gene is TRBD2 (6 bases). V lost 6 bases, J lost 3 bases, and 12 bases lay in between. This CDR3 spans 13 amino acids. CDR3 sequence reads: CASSRGTDYEQYF. In nucleotides, the CDR3 is TGTGCCAGCAGCCGCGGGACGGACTACGAGCAGTACTTC.

The chain carries TRBV28 and TRBJ1-5, with unresolved D. V lost 4 bases and J 0 bases, leaving 10 bases between the germline ends. The CDR3 consists of 15 residues. The V gene's germline CDR1 is MDHEN and CDR2 SYDVKM. CDR3 loop: CASSWFQDSNQPQHF. CDR3 bases: TGTGCCAGCAGTTGGTTTCAGGATAGCAATCAGCCCCAGCATTTT.

V is TRBV19 and J is TRBJ2-3; 9 bases are shared with TRBD1. The CDR3 loop spans 14 amino acids. Germline V lookup: CDR1 LNHDA, CDR2 SQIVND (reference sequence). Trimming took 6 bases from V and 0 from J; bases not matched to a gene: 1. CDR3 DNA sequence: TGTGCCAGTAGACAGGGGGCTAGCACAGATACGCAGTATTTT. Its translation: CASRQGASTDTQYF.

The chain joins TRBV28 to TRBJ1-3; D is undetermined. V lost 5 bases and J 0 bases, leaving 14 bases between the germline ends. The CDR3 runs 16 residues. Germline assignment: CDR1 MDHEN and CDR2 SYDVKM. CDR3 in amino acids: CASSPPGLYSGNTIYF. The CDR3, as DNA: TGTGCCAGCAGTCCACCAGGCCTATACTCTGGAAACACCATATATTTT.

The chain carries TRBV19 and TRBJ1-1, with 8 nucleotides matching TRBD1. The germline V gene encodes CDR1 LNHDA and CDR2 SQIVND (reference sequence). The length of the CDR3 is 16 residues. Trimming cost V 5 bases and J 1 base; bases outside gene matches: 9. CDR3 bases: TGTGCCAGTAGTCCATACCGGACAGGGAAGAACACTGAAGCTTTCTTT. This encodes CASSPYRTGKNTEAFF.

The rearrangement joins TRBV4-2 to TRBJ1-5; D is uncertain. The CDR3 is 14 amino acids. V lost 6 bases and J 0 bases, leaving 9 bases between the germline ends. Germline V lookup: CDR1 LGHNA, CDR2 YNFKEQ. For the CDR3, the DNA is TGTGCCAGCAGGGGAGGCCATAGCAATCAGCCCCAGCATTTT. Its translation: CASRGGHSNQPQHF.